This T cell receptor beta chain was sequenced during a study of CD8 T cells in ankylosing spondylitis. Study-level findings and limits: Disease-linked clones were CD8+ and relatively rare in peripheral blood.

The CDR3 runs 19 residues. The trim removed 3 bases at V and 0 bases at J, leaving 9 bases unmatched. Each CDR3 protein gets one entry after TCRdb re-called the 5' RACE reads with MiXCR. The repertoire includes 300,000 to 400,000 distinct CDR3 sequences, 20% to 25% of them detected once, and about an eighth sits in the top ten. This clonotype occurred a few times. What it binds is unknown. The chain couples TRBV12-3 or TRBV12-4 to TRBJ2-1; 12 nucleotides match TRBD2. This clonotype was obtained from a male donor with ankylosing spondylitis or in good health (not recorded which). The sequenced sample was blood, either unsorted or a sorted T cell fraction (not recorded which). CDR3 region: CASSFGLAGGPTSYNEQFF. DNA of the CDR3: TGTGCCAGCAGTTTCGGGCTAGCGGGGGGGCCAACCTCCTACAATGAGCAGTTCTTC.